Listed below are T cell receptor beta chains from one sample, sequenced in a study of blood T cells in healthy people across ages. TCRdb re-analysed the 5' RACE reads in MiXCR, keeping a single row per CDR3 protein. The sample lists some 1.5 million distinct CDR3 sequences, over 25% occurring once. The specimen was blood. These receptor sequences come from a woman aged 30 to 39 in good health. Both conserved end residues are part of each CDR3. The D gene is left open where the match is weak. Where a row states a size, it is once, few, many or the class of an expanded clone; other rows omit it.

D: TRBD2
J: TRBJ2-5
length: 15
size: few
V: TRBV9
CDR3: CASSVSGRAAETQYF
DNA: TGTGCCAGCAGCGTCAGCGGGAGGGCCGCGGAGACCCAGTACTTC

D: TRBD1
J: TRBJ1-4
length: 13
size: -
V: TRBV20-1
CDR3: CSATRQGDEKLFF
DNA: TGCAGTGCTACCAGACAGGGAGACGAAAAACTGTTTTTT

D: -
J: TRBJ1-2
length: 11
size: -
V: TRBV28
CDR3: CASSDSFGYTF
DNA: TGTGCCAGCAGTGACAGTTTCGGCTACACCTTC

D: TRBD2
J: TRBJ2-5
length: 14
size: many
V: TRBV11-2
CDR3: CASSPGGLTKTQYF
DNA: TGTGCCAGCAGCCCGGGAGGGCTGACCAAGACCCAGTACTTC

D: TRBD1
J: TRBJ1-5
length: 14
size: few
V: TRBV20-1
CDR3: CSARRRQGNQPQHF
DNA: TGCAGTGCTAGGAGGAGACAGGGAAATCAGCCCCAGCATTTT

D: TRBD2
J: TRBJ2-7
length: 17
size: few
V: TRBV29-1
CDR3: CSVGLITSGSSYNEQYF
DNA: TGCAGCGTGGGTCTGATTACTAGCGGGAGCTCCTACAATGAGCAGTACTTC

D: TRBD2
J: TRBJ2-5
length: 15
size: many
V: TRBV4-1
CDR3: CASRSTSGRQETQYF
DNA: TGCGCCAGCAGGTCCACTAGCGGCCGACAAGAGACCCAGTACTTC

D: -
J: TRBJ2-7
length: 16
size: -
V: TRBV5-1
CDR3: CASSFTGSGRSYEQYF
DNA: TGCGCCAGCAGCTTTACAGGCAGCGGTAGATCCTACGAGCAGTACTTC

D: -
J: TRBJ2-5
length: 13
size: -
V: TRBV20-1
CDR3: CSAREINQETQYF
DNA: TGCAGTGCTAGAGAAATCAACCAAGAGACCCAGTACTTC

D: -
J: TRBJ2-1
length: 16
size: -
V: TRBV18
CDR3: CASSPGQIGSYNEQFF
DNA: TGTGCCAGCTCGCCTGGACAAATTGGCTCCTACAATGAGCAGTTCTTC

D: TRBD1
J: TRBJ2-4
length: 14
size: -
V: TRBV6-5
CDR3: CASSVDRLTNIQYF
DNA: TGTGCCAGCAGTGTGGACAGGTTGACTAACATTCAGTACTTC

D: TRBD2
J: TRBJ2-3
length: 14
size: many
V: TRBV20-1
CDR3: CSAFSGRRSDTQYF
DNA: TGCAGTGCTTTTAGCGGGAGACGATCAGATACGCAGTATTTT

D: TRBD2
J: TRBJ2-5
length: 16
size: few
V: TRBV7-9
CDR3: CASSTMGGIVGETQYF
DNA: TGTGCCAGCAGCACAATGGGAGGGATAGTGGGAGAGACCCAGTACTTC

D: -
J: TRBJ1-4
length: 14
size: few
V: TRBV15
CDR3: CATSRGSSNEKLFF
DNA: TGTGCCACCAGCAGAGGGTCAAGTAATGAAAAACTGTTTTTT

D: -
J: TRBJ1-4
length: 17
size: once
V: TRBV7-2
CDR3: CASSLLAREKYDEKLFF
DNA: TGTGCCAGCAGCTTACTGGCAAGGGAAAAGTACGATGAAAAACTGTTTTTT

D: -
J: TRBJ2-4
length: 16
size: -
V: TRBV2
CDR3: CASTVGIELAKNIQYF
DNA: TGTGCCAGCACCGTGGGAATCGAGCTGGCCAAAAACATTCAGTACTTC

D: TRBD2
J: TRBJ2-7
length: 15
size: few
V: TRBV11-2
CDR3: CASSLEGGSGETRYF
DNA: TGTGCCAGCAGCTTAGAGGGCGGGAGTGGAGAGACCCGGTACTTC

D: -
J: TRBJ1-2
length: 13
size: few
V: TRBV25-1
CDR3: CASSERPNYGYTF
DNA: TGTGCCAGCAGTGAAAGGCCTAACTATGGCTACACCTTC

D: -
J: TRBJ2-2
length: 14
size: once
V: TRBV29-1
CDR3: CSVERGLETGELFF
DNA: TGCAGCGTTGAGCGGGGCCTCGAAACCGGGGAGCTGTTTTTT

D: TRBD2
J: TRBJ2-1
length: 18
size: -
V: TRBV7-6
CDR3: CASSLALLAGGVEDEQFF
DNA: TGTGCCAGCAGCTTAGCGTTATTAGCGGGAGGCGTAGAGGATGAGCAGTTCTTC

D: -
J: TRBJ2-5
length: 15
size: -
V: TRBV7-7
CDR3: CASSPNRGGINEQYF
DNA: TGTGCCAGCAGCCCGAACAGAGGAGGGATCAATGAGCAGTACTTC

D: -
J: TRBJ2-5
length: 13
size: -
V: TRBV6-1
CDR3: CASSGQLKETQYF
DNA: TGTGCCAGCAGTGGTCAGCTAAAAGAGACCCAGTACTTC

D: TRBD2
J: TRBJ2-1
length: 15
size: -
V: TRBV11-2
CDR3: CASSQGLAGFNEQFF
DNA: TGTGCCAGCAGCCAGGGACTAGCGGGATTCAATGAGCAGTTCTTC

D: -
J: TRBJ2-7
length: 19
size: few
V: TRBV7-9
CDR3: CASSLAPPGLIRGIYEQYF
DNA: TGTGCCAGCAGCTTGGCTCCACCGGGCCTCATACGGGGCATCTACGAGCAGTACTTC

D: -
J: TRBJ2-1
length: 12
size: -
V: TRBV2
CDR3: CAGSEGDNEQFF
DNA: TGTGCCGGCAGTGAAGGGGACAATGAGCAGTTCTTC

D: TRBD1
J: TRBJ2-7
length: 15
size: many
V: TRBV5-5
CDR3: CASSKGQGVSYEQYF
DNA: TGTGCCAGCAGTAAGGGACAGGGAGTCTCCTACGAGCAGTACTTC